The rows below give T cell receptor beta chains drawn from one sample of a study of long-term antiretroviral therapy in people with HIV. Using immunoSEQ multiplex PCR, the repertoire was profiled, and TCRdb retains in-frame clones only, with some absent. Altogether about 24,000 clones are present, about 95% being singletons, with the ten largest covering around 2.2%. This specimen was unsorted PBMCs, taken 4.8 to 5 years after starting antiretroviral therapy. Receptors originate from a woman between 50 and 59 years old with HIV. CDR3s include the opening cysteine and the closing phenylalanine or tryptophan. Each record gives: J gene, D gene, V gene, CDR3 protein, CDR3 DNA. D genes are given only for firm matches.

TRBJ1-1 | - | TRBV9 | CASSVEGGGNTEAFF | TGTGCCAGCAGCGTAGAAGGGGGGGGGAACACTGAAGCTTTCTTT
TRBJ2-4 | - | TRBV5-4 | CASSFGGYNIQYF | TGTGCCAGCAGCTTTGGGGGTTACAACATTCAGTACTTC
TRBJ2-7 | - | TRBV11-1 | CASSIRGRYEQYF | TGTGCCAGCAGCATTAGGGGCCGCTACGAGCAGTACTTC
TRBJ2-5 | TRBD2 | TRBV4-2 | CASSPGLAGGQETQYF | TGTGCCAGCAGCCCCGGACTAGCGGGAGGGCAAGAGACCCAGTACTTC
TRBJ1-5 | TRBD1 | TRBV7-2 | CASSLVRDRNQPQHF | TGTGCCAGCAGCCTAGTCCGGGACAGAAATCAGCCCCAGCATTTT
TRBJ2-2 | TRBD2 | TRBV5-4 | CASSPGLPIVGELFF | TGTGCCAGCAGCCCGGGACTACCCATTGTAGGGGAGCTGTTTTTT
TRBJ1-4 | - | TRBV27 | CASSLRPIQAAHEKLFF | TGTGCCAGCAGTTTACGACCAATACAGGCAGCGCATGAAAAACTGTTTTTT
TRBJ2-3 | - | TRBV7-2 | CASSFLASSTDTQYF | TGTGCCAGCAGCTTTCTAGCGTCTAGCACAGATACGCAGTATTTT
TRBJ2-7 | - | TRBV9 | CASSPRLDSTYEQYF | TGTGCCAGCAGCCCCCGACTAGATAGTACCTACGAGCAGTACTTC
TRBJ2-1 | - | TRBV7-2 | CASSLGVGYNEQFF | TGTGCCAGCAGCTTAGGGGTGGGTTACAATGAGCAGTTCTTC
TRBJ2-1 | - | TRBV27 | CASSPRGLPKGEQFF | TGTGCCAGCAGCCCCCGGGGCCTCCCTAAGGGCGAGCAGTTCTTC